This paragraph covers one TCR beta chain sequence. The data were obtained in a study of blood T cell repertoires in COVID-19. Study at large: There were acute and convalescent COVID-19 samples, and they came from the United States, Italy and Spain. PBMCs, B-cell-depleted T cells, or T cells provided the cDNA or gDNA that made up the material.

Per the original methods: Using reference gene primer amplification, nucleated cell counts were estimated. Repertoires were generated with immunoSEQ multiplex PCR, while TCRdb's copy carries only in-frame clones and drops some. The V and J calls and the clone size are those of that table, but D and trimming were determined from the DNA. Among about 150,000 clones, around 84% were seen once, and the ten largest hold 1.5% to 2%. Sample: peripheral blood. The clonotype comes from a man aged 80 or over with acute or convalescent COVID-19.

The CDR3 sequence is CASSRTGDLFSPQHF. The CDR3 region has the DNA TGTGCCAGCAGCCGGACAGGGGATCTTTTCTCGCCCCAGCATTTT. V gene TRBV6-5 combines with J gene TRBJ1-5, with 9 bases lining up with TRBD1. Trimming removed 6 bases from V and 9 bases from J; junction bases left unmatched: 12. CDR3 length equals 15 residues. The V gene's germline CDR1 is MNHEY and CDR2 SVGAGI.